This T cell receptor beta chain stems from a study of shared clonotypes between healthy human individuals. CDR1 LNHNV and CDR2 YYDKDF come from the germline V gene (reference sequence). V gave up 4 bases and J gave up 6 bases, with 12 bases separating them. CDR3 size: 14 residues. Authors' methods: ImmunoSEQ yielded junction-only sequences lacking quality scores, so filtering differed. Here immunoSEQ multiplex PCR was the method, and the copy in TCRdb shows in-frame clones only, minus some. The DNA was the basis for D and trimming; V, J and clone size are from that table. The sample shows about 2.4 million clones, 80% to 95% of them seen only once.

The sequence was obtained from a man in his late teens or twenties in good health. Some clones in this sample may be carry-over from other donors' samples. The specimen was naive CD4+ T cells from PBMCs. Subset defined: CD45RA+ positively selected. The gene calls are TRBV15 and TRBJ1-4; possibly TRBD1 for D (6 bases). The CDR3 sequence is CATSIGGGDEKLFF. CDR3 DNA: TGTGCCACCAGCATCGGGGGGGGCGATGAAAAACTGTTTTTT.